This T cell receptor (beta chain) was recorded in a study of cytomegalovirus exposure and HLA in healthy donors. Only in-frame clones appear in the TCRdb table, and some are missing; sequencing was by immunoSEQ multiplex PCR. The sample holds around 160,000 clones, 84% seen once. What was sequenced was PBMCs. This receptor was obtained from a man aged 25-40 years in good health and CMV-seropositive.

CDR3 region: CASSGLAGVTDTQYF. CDR3 coding DNA: TGTGCCAGCAGCGGACTAGCGGGGGTCACAGATACGCAGTATTTT. The genes are TRBV7-9 and TRBJ2-3; 13 positions agree with TRBD2. From germline, CDR1 is SEHNR and CDR2 FQNEAQ (reference sequence). After removal of 5 bases from V and 2 bases from J, the junction contained 1 base not matched to a gene. The CDR3 covers 15 residues.